This record concerns one T cell receptor beta chain sequence. Trimming removed 0 bases at V and 0 bases at J, with 6 bases between. The length of the CDR3 is 15 residues. The germline CDR1 and CDR2 sequences are LGHNA and YSLEER. RNA was isolated and reverse transcribed to cDNA, the sequencing template. This table comes from immunoSEQ multiplex PCR, and its TCRdb copy is limited to in-frame clones, with some not included. The sample lists fewer than 250,000 clones; roughly three fifths were seen once. The data stem from a study of CD8+ T cells in alopecia areata. This sample's treatment: oral pan-JAK inhibitor, 5-10 mg twice daily.

The source of this sequence is a human donor with alopecia areata. This rearrangement joins TRBV4-3 to TRBJ1-5; no clear D. Sequenced here: CD4+ T cells sorted from blood, sampled at week 4, from a patient treated with tofacitinib. CDR3 bases: TGCGCCAGCAGCCAAGATCCGGATAGCAATCAGCCCCAGCATTTT. Protein product: CASSQDPDSNQPQHF.